The following is a T cell receptor beta chain sequence with its context. The antigen is undetermined. Germline V gene lookup returns CDR1 MNHEY and CDR2 SVGAGI. This CDR3 has 15 amino acids. V was trimmed by 4 bases and J by 0 bases, leaving 13 bases between them. The sample belongs to a study of graft-versus-host responses after intestinal transplantation. Study details: Multivisceral, liver-intestinal, or isolated intestinal transplants were performed in recipients. Once they had received anti-thymocyte globulin induction, all recipients took tacrolimus and steroids for approximately 3 years. Study-wide results and limits: Detection of GvH clones occurred in recipient marrow, and some had their first appearance in ileum or blood.

Measured with immunoSEQ multiplex PCR; TCRdb has only the in-frame clones, and not every one. The table includes 20,000 to 30,000 clones, about four fifths detected once. This clonotype originated in a human donor who received an intestinal transplant. The gene calls are TRBV6-5 and TRBJ2-7; TRBD2 might be the D (7 bases). The source was unstimulated CD4+ T cells sorted from spleen or lymph node cells, collected before intestinal transplant. CDR3: CASSSGGANSYEQYF. DNA of the CDR3: TGTGCCAGCAGTTCGGGGGGCGCGAACTCCTACGAGCAGTACTTC.